This T cell receptor (beta chain) was sequenced for a study of blood T cell repertoires in COVID-19. Study-wide context: COVID-19 samples collected from the United States, Italy and Spain covered acute and convalescent phases.

Measured with immunoSEQ multiplex PCR; TCRdb has only the in-frame clones, and not every one. The data show fewer than 450,000 clones, with 88% seen just once and around 12% held by the top ten. The germline CDR1 and CDR2 sequences are SGDLS and YYNGEE. The CDR3 has 15 amino acids. V lost 3 bases, J lost 7 bases, and 16 bases lay in between. The TCR was taken from a woman between 45 and 60 years old with COVID-19, enrolled during active disease. Input material: peripheral blood. The chain links TRBV9 to TRBJ1-4; TRBD1 is a possible D gene (5 bases). The CDR3, as DNA: TGTGCCAGCAGCGCCCAAGGGGAAGGTGGTGAAAAACTGTTTTTT. Protein sequence: CASSAQGEGGEKLFF.